The clone carrying this TCR beta chain has a handful of counts. Clones were read by immunoSEQ multiplex PCR, and TCRdb kept only the in-frame ones, dropping some. The table lists 350,000 or so clones, about 90% of them singletons. Those enrolled, adults aged 18 to 89 years, came from about two dozen US areas. Allocation to cohorts depended on clinical history reported by the participants. This sample stems from a study of blood T cell repertoires in COVID-19. Study in general: Italy, Spain and the United States were the sources of the convalescent and acute COVID-19 samples. PBMCs, B-cell-depleted T cells, or T cells were the source of the cDNA or gDNA that made up the material.

V lost 2 bases to trimming and J lost 2 bases, with 13 bases between them. The CDR3 length is 16 residues. Germline V gives CDR1 KGHSH, CDR2 LQKENI. V and J are TRBV18 and TRBJ1-5; TRBD1 might be the D (5 bases). The receptor's source is a woman in her twenties or thirties who had been exposed to COVID-19. The sample taken for sequencing was PBMCs or T cells enriched from blood (not recorded which). In DNA form, the CDR3 reads TGTGCCAGCTCACCATCCGGGGGACGGGGCAATCAGCCCCAGCATTTT. It encodes CASSPSGGRGNQPQHF.